The sequence of this T cell receptor beta chain was determined in a study of T cell changes during pregnancy in multiple sclerosis. Repertoires were generated with immunoSEQ multiplex PCR, while TCRdb's copy carries only in-frame clones and drops some. The sample holds some 89,000 clones; 85% to 95% are singletons and the top ten take roughly 2.5%. The sample consisted of peripheral blood, taken in the third trimester of pregnancy. The sequence came from a female donor with multiple sclerosis, enrolled in a pregnancy study.

The CDR3 DNA is TGTGCCAGCAGCTTGGGCAGGGGGCGCTCCGGGGAGCTGTTTTTT. Translated, it gives CASSLGRGRSGELFF. The rearrangement links TRBV7-9 to TRBJ2-2; 8 bases are shared with TRBD1. CDR1 is SEHNR, CDR2 FQNEAQ, per germline (reference sequence). Trimming cost V 3 bases and J 6 bases; bases outside gene matches: 6. This CDR3 is built from 15 residues.